A single sample gave rise to the 23 T cell receptor beta chains below, sequenced in a study of response to subunit inactivated influenza vaccine. TCRdb reprocessed the RT-PCR reads with MiXCR, giving one entry per CDR3 protein. The sample contains more than 550,000 distinct CDR3 sequences, approximately 10% of which appear only once. Sequences were derived from PBMCs from blood, sampled on the day of vaccination. The receptors derive from a man aged 45-60 years who received an inactivated influenza vaccine.

This clonotype was recorded many times. V is TRBV28 and J is TRBJ2-5; 10 bases map to TRBD1. V was pared by 5 bases and J by 5 bases, with 8 bases of the junction left unmatched. Looked up from germline, CDR1 is MDHEN and CDR2 is SYDVKM. The CDR3 has 15 amino acids. CDR3 in DNA: TGTGCCAGCAGTACCCCGGGACAGGGGAGGGAGACCCAGTACTTC. The encoded protein is CASSTPGQGRETQYF.

This clonotype was seen repeatedly, ten times or more. The V and J genes are TRBV12-3 or TRBV12-4 and TRBJ1-1; no clear D. V shed 8 bases and J shed 1 base, with 17 bases lying between them. The CDR3 sequence is 15 residues long. The CDR3: CASVFSTSWNTEAFF. DNA of the CDR3: TGTGCCAGCGTATTCTCAACCTCCTGGAACACTGAAGCTTTCTTT.

This clonotype was detected many times. The chain has TRBV12-3 or TRBV12-4 and TRBJ2-3; the D is unclear. V lost 3 bases and J 4 bases, leaving 8 bases between the germline ends. There are 13 residues in the CDR3. The CDR3 bases are TGTGCCAGCAGTTTTCCAGGAGCAGATACGCAGTATTTT. Residues: CASSFPGADTQYF.

This clonotype was detected many times. The genes are TRBV7-9 and TRBJ2-2; possibly TRBD1 for D (7 bases). Germline V lookup: CDR1 SEHNR, CDR2 FQNEAQ (reference sequence). The CDR3 length is 16 residues. V lost 5 bases and J lost 2, with 15 bases in between. The CDR3 is CASSTMTGTNTGELFF. In DNA, the CDR3 is TGTGCCAGCAGCACAATGACAGGGACTAACACCGGGGAGCTGTTTTTT. Variable domain in full (rest from reference TRBV7-9 and TRBJ2-2): DTGVSQNPRHKITKRGQNVTFRCDPISEHNRLYWYRQTLGQGPEFLTYFQNEAQLEKSRLLSDRFSAERPKGSFSTLEIQRTEQGDSAMYLCASSTMTGTNTGELFFGEGSRLTVL.

The gene calls are TRBV9 and TRBJ2-1; TRBD2 matches at 12 bases. V was pared by 4 bases and J by 15 bases, with 11 bases of the junction left unmatched. The CDR3 sequence is 14 residues long. The germline V gene has CDR1 SGDLS and CDR2 YYNGEE. The CDR3 is CASSPTSGRREAFF. The CDR3 nucleotides are TGTGCCAGCAGCCCGACTAGCGGGAGACGGGAAGCGTTCTTC.

There are a few counts of this clonotype. The chain carries TRBV20-1 and TRBJ2-3; 8 bases align to TRBD2. CDR1 and CDR2 from the germline V gene are DFQATT and SNEGSKA (reference sequence). The CDR3 covers 15 residues. With 3 bases clipped from V and 1 base from J, the junction kept 6 bases outside the gene matches. The CDR3 loop reads CSARPGGLGTDTQYF. CDR3 in DNA: TGCAGTGCTAGGCCGGGGGGGCTAGGCACAGATACGCAGTATTTT.

This clonotype occurred a few times. The V gene is TRBV5-6, the J gene TRBJ2-1; TRBD2 aligns across 8 bases. Trimming took 4 bases from V and 4 from J; bases not matched to a gene: 13. The CDR3 contains 17 residues. CDR1 SGHDT and CDR2 YYEEEE come from the germline V gene. In DNA, the CDR3 is TGTGCCAGCAGCAAATGGGAGGGAGCGGGAGAATACAATGAGCAGTTCTTC. It specifies CASSKWEGAGEYNEQFF.

The chain combines TRBV28 with TRBJ1-1; 8 bases are a match to TRBD1. V trimming: 5 bases; J trimming: 0 bases; junction bases outside the gene matches: 8. The length of the CDR3 is 16 residues. The germline CDR1 and CDR2 sequences are MDHEN and SYDVKM. CDR3 DNA sequence: TGTGCCAGCAGTCCCAGGGGGCGAAGTATGAACACTGAAGCTTTCTTT. It specifies CASSPRGRSMNTEAFF. The full variable domain, with the rest looked up from reference TRBV28 and TRBJ1-1, is DVKVTQSSRYLVKRTGEKVFLECVQDMDHENMFWYRQDPGLGLRLIYFSYDVKMKEKGDIPEGYSVSREKKERFSLILESASTNQTSMYLCASSPRGRSMNTEAFFGQGTRLTVV.

The chain combines TRBV7-9 with TRBJ2-7; 11 nucleotides match TRBD2. Looked up from germline, CDR1 is SEHNR and CDR2 is FQNEAQ (reference sequence). V was pared by 1 base and J by 4 bases, with 6 bases of the junction left unmatched. The CDR3 spans 16 residues. The DNA of the CDR3 is TGTGCCAGCAGCTTAGTTCAACTAGCGGGAGTATACGAGCAGTACTTC. Translation: CASSLVQLAGVYEQYF. The full variable domain, with the rest looked up from reference TRBV7-9 and TRBJ2-7, is DTGVSQNPRHKITKRGQNVTFRCDPISEHNRLYWYRQTLGQGPEFLTYFQNEAQLEKSRLLSDRFSAERPKGSFSTLEIQRTEQGDSAMYLCASSLVQLAGVYEQYFGPGTRLTVT.

This clonotype has only a few counts. The chain uses TRBV5-1 and TRBJ2-1; D might be TRBD1 (7 bases). CDR3 length: 14 amino acids. V was pared by 3 bases and J by 4 bases, with 11 bases between. Germline CDR1 is SGHRS and CDR2 is YFSETQ. This CDR3 reads CASSSQGTYNEQFF. The CDR3 DNA sequence: TGCGCCAGCAGCTCACAGGGGACTTACAATGAGCAGTTCTTC.

V is TRBV7-2 and J is TRBJ1-6, with D hard to call. Germline V gene data show CDR1 as SGHTA and CDR2 as FQGNSA. V shed 3 bases and J shed 5 bases, with 11 bases lying between them. This CDR3 spans 15 amino acids. CDR3 bases: TGTGCCAGCAGCTTGGTACAGTTCGATAATTCACCCCTCCACTTT. This encodes CASSLVQFDNSPLHF.

The chain is built from TRBV27 and TRBJ2-2, with TRBD2 matching over 12 bases. Trimming cost V 5 bases and J 6 bases; bases outside gene matches: 13. The CDR3 is 18 amino acids. Per the germline V gene, CDR1 is MNHEY and CDR2 is SMNVEV (reference sequence). The CDR3: CASSAGLAGTSRAGELFF. CDR3 nucleotides: TGTGCCAGCAGTGCGGGACTAGCGGGCACCTCTAGGGCCGGGGAGCTGTTTTTT.

This clonotype was seen a few times. The chain joins TRBV20-1 to TRBJ2-1; D might be TRBD2 (6 bases). V gave up 6 bases and J gave up 0 bases, with 15 bases separating them. The CDR3 covers 15 residues. Per the germline V gene, CDR1 is DFQATT and CDR2 is SNEGSKA (reference sequence). The CDR3 DNA reads TGCAGTGCCATGGACTATCAGAGCTCCTACAATGAGCAGTTCTTC. Its translation: CSAMDYQSSYNEQFF.

The chain combines TRBV24-1 with TRBJ2-1; 9 bases map to TRBD2. Germline trimming cut 2 bases from V and 7 bases from J; bases unmatched to any gene: 11. Per germline, CDR1 KGHDR and CDR2 SFDVKD. This CDR3 contains 17 residues. The CDR3 spells CATSDSLGVAGVNEQFF. CDR3 sequence (DNA): TGTGCCACCAGTGATTCCCTCGGGGTAGCGGGAGTAAATGAGCAGTTCTTC.

This clonotype was counted ten times or more. The chain recombines TRBV28 with TRBJ2-5; 10 nucleotides align to TRBD2. Germline V lookup: CDR1 MDHEN, CDR2 SYDVKM. The CDR3 loop spans 16 amino acids. V dropped 1 base and J dropped 6; count of bases not matched to a gene: 8. This CDR3 reads CASSLSPSGSRKTQYF. The CDR3 DNA reads TGTGCCAGCAGTTTATCCCCTAGCGGGAGCAGAAAGACCCAGTACTTC.

The CDR3 loop is CSASSPRNNEQFF. The CDR3 bases are TGCAGTGCTAGCTCGCCCAGGAACAATGAGCAGTTCTTC. The chain couples TRBV20-1 to TRBJ2-1, with no clear D. Trimming removed 3 bases from V and 5 bases from J, with 11 bases in between. This CDR3 contains 13 residues. Germline assignment: CDR1 DFQATT and CDR2 SNEGSKA (reference sequence).

The chain recombines TRBV27 with TRBJ1-1; 7 positions agree with TRBD1. Per germline, CDR1 MNHEY and CDR2 SMNVEV (reference sequence). This CDR3 is built from 15 residues. Germline trimming cut 0 bases from V and 0 bases from J; bases unmatched to any gene: 1. The CDR3 region is CASSLSQGVNTEAFF. The DNA of the CDR3 is TGTGCCAGCAGTTTATCCCAGGGGGTGAACACTGAAGCTTTCTTT.

This clonotype was detected only a few times. The genes are TRBV28 and TRBJ2-1; the match to TRBD2 covers 15 bases. This CDR3 has 19 amino acids. The J segment lost 7 bases and the V segment lost 1 base, leaving 11 bases of the junction unmatched. In germline, CDR1 is MDHEN, CDR2 SYDVKM. In nucleotides, the CDR3 is TGTGCCAGCAGTTTATTGGGGGGGACTAGCGGGAGGAAGACGAATGAGCAGTTCTTC. Amino acid sequence: CASSLLGGTSGRKTNEQFF.

This clonotype was counted many times. The J gene is TRBJ2-7, the V gene TRBV24-1; a possible D gene is TRBD1 (7 bases). Per the germline V gene, CDR1 is KGHDR and CDR2 is SFDVKD. The CDR3 is 15 amino acids. Deletions cut 5 bases from V and 3 bases from J, with 16 bases between. The DNA of the CDR3 is TGTGCCACCAGTGCTTGGACAGGAGGGCTCTACGAGCAGTACTTC. The encoded protein is CATSAWTGGLYEQYF.

The rearrangement links TRBV12-3 or TRBV12-4 to TRBJ1-1, with a tentative D call TRBD1 (5 bases). This CDR3 has 15 amino acids. With 2 bases removed from V and 5 bases from J, the gap between germline ends came to 15 bases. CDR3 amino acids: CASSLSREINTEAFF. CDR3 in DNA: TGTGCCAGCAGTTTAAGCAGGGAGATAAATACTGAAGCTTTCTTT.

The rearrangement joins TRBV7-8 to TRBJ1-6; D ambiguous. V was shortened by 3 bases and J by 7 bases, with 16 bases between the two germline ends. CDR3 length equals 16 residues. Germline V gene data show CDR1 as SGHVS and CDR2 as FQNEAQ. The CDR3 sequence is CASSLLLLGLNSPLHF. CDR3 coding DNA: TGTGCCAGCAGCTTGTTGTTGTTAGGGTTAAATTCACCCCTCCACTTT. The whole variable domain, remainder taken from reference TRBV7-8 and TRBJ1-6, is GAGVSQSPRYKVAKRGQDVALRCDPISGHVSLFWYQQALGQGPEFLTYFQNEAQLDKSGLPSDRFFAERPEGSVSTLKIQRTQQEDSAVYLCASSLLLLGLNSPLHFGNGTRLTVT.

This clonotype has a handful of counts. The chain employs TRBV20-1 and TRBJ2-7; the match to TRBD2 covers 8 bases. The germline V gene has CDR1 DFQATT and CDR2 SNEGSKA (reference sequence). The CDR3 runs 14 residues. The junction had 6 bases not matched to a gene; V was cut back by 3 bases and J by 2 bases. CDR3 loop: CSASRVAGPYEQYF. The CDR3 coding sequence is TGCAGTGCTAGCCGAGTAGCGGGGCCCTACGAGCAGTACTTC.

This clonotype has just a few counts. This chain links TRBV28 with TRBJ2-1, with 9 bases matching TRBD2. The length of the CDR3 is 16 residues. J gave up 7 bases and V 5 bases, and 12 bases lay outside the gene matches. Germline values: CDR1 MDHEN, CDR2 SYDVKM. The CDR3 reads CASSDQGGRAWNEQFF. The DNA for the CDR3 is TGTGCCAGCAGTGACCAAGGCGGGAGGGCTTGGAATGAGCAGTTCTTC.